The rows below give T cell receptor beta chains drawn from one sample of a study of shared clonotypes between healthy human individuals. Profiling relied on immunoSEQ multiplex PCR, and the TCRdb table lists in-frame clones only, not all of them. The repertoire holds 2 million to 2.5 million clones, just over 90% seen once, with around 1.7% in the top ten. What was sequenced was naive CD8+ T cells from PBMCs. Receptors originate from a man between 18 and 35 years old in good health. Some clones in this sample may be carry-over from other donors' samples. The CDR3 runs from the conserved cysteine through the conserved F or W. Expanded clones are given a class, and other clones once, few, many or no size at all.

j_gene | abundance | v_gene | CDR3aa
TRBJ2-1 | once | TRBV2 | CASRSGRSYNEQFF
TRBJ1-1 | . | TRBV28 | CASRPIELTGVDTEAFF
TRBJ2-1 | . | TRBV28 | CASSGGPLDNEQFF
TRBJ2-1 | . | TRBV11-3 | CASSLVPLGAEQFF
TRBJ1-2 | . | TRBV6-4 | CASSPLFREGTDGYTF
TRBJ2-3 | . | TRBV7-7 | CASSQGLADYPTDTQYF
TRBJ1-2 | . | TRBV25-1 | CASSEGSGQAYGYTF
TRBJ2-7 | few | TRBV4-2 | CASSQGNDLYEQYF
TRBJ2-7 | . | TRBV14 | CASSQVGVAGTYEQYF
TRBJ2-3 | . | TRBV7-3 | CASSLGRPTDTQYF
TRBJ2-1 | once | TRBV14 | CASSPTLTSGGDLYNEQFF
TRBJ1-2 | . | TRBV2 | CASSDSLADYNYGYTF
TRBJ1-1 | . | TRBV19 | CASSFGTGRITEAFF
TRBJ2-3 | . | TRBV10-3 | CANGAGGTDTQYF
TRBJ1-1 | . | TRBV18 | CASSTGDRVIPEAFF
TRBJ2-7 | . | TRBV30 | CAWSVRQSYEQYF